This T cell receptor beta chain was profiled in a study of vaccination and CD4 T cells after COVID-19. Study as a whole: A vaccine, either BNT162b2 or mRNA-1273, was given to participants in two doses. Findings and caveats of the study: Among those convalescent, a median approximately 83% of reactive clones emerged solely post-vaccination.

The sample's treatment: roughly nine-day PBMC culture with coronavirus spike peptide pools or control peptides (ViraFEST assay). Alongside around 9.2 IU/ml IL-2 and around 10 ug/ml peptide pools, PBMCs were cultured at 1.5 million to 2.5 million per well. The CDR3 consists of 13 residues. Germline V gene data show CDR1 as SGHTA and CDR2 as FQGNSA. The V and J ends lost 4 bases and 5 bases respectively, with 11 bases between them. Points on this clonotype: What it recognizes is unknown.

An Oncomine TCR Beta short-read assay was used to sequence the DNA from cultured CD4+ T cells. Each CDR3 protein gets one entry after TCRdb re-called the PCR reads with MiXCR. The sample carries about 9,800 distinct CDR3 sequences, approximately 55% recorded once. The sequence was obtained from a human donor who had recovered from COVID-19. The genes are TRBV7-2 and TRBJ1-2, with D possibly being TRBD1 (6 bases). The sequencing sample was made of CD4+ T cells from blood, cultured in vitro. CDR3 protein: CASSSWTVYGYTF. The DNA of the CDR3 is TGTGCCAGCAGCTCCTGGACAGTTTATGGCTACACCTTC.